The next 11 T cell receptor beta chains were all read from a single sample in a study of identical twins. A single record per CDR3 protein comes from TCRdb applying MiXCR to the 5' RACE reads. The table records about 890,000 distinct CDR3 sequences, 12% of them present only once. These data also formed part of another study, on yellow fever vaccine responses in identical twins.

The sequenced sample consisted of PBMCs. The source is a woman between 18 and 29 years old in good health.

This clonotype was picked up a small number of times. The CDR3 DNA reads TGTGCCAGCAGTTACTTTGCCAGGGGGGATGAGCAGTTCTTC. It is translated as CASSYFARGDEQFF. The chain combines TRBV6-5 with TRBJ2-1; D perhaps matches TRBD1 (7 bases). Deletions cut 1 base from V and 8 bases from J, with 12 bases between. This CDR3 has 14 residues. Germline CDR1 reads MNHEY; CDR2 reads SVGAGI.

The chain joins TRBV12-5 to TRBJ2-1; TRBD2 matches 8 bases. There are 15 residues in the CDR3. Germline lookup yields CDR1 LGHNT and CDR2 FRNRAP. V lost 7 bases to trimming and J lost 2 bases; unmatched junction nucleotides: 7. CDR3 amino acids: CASEQAGVTYNEQFF. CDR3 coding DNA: TGTGCTAGTGAACAAGCGGGAGTGACCTACAATGAGCAGTTCTTC. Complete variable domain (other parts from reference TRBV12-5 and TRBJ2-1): DARVTQTPRHKVTEMGQEVTMRCQPILGHNTVFWYRQTMMQGLELLAYFRNRAPLDDSGMPKDRFSAEMPDATLATLKIQPSEPRDSAVYFCASEQAGVTYNEQFFGPGTRLTVL.

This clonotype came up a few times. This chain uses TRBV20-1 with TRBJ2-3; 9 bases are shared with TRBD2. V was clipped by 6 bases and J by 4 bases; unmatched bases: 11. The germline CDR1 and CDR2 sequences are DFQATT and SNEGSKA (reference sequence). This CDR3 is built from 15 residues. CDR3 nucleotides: TGCAGTGCCCAGAAGACTAGCGGCCCTGCAGATACGCAGTATTTT. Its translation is CSAQKTSGPADTQYF.

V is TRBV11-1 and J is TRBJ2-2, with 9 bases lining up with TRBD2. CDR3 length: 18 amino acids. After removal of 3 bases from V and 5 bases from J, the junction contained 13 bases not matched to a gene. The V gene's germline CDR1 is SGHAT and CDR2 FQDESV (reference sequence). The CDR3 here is CASSFSASGIRRTGELFF. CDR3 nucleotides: TGTGCCAGCAGCTTTTCGGCTAGCGGGATAAGAAGGACCGGGGAGCTGTTTTTT.

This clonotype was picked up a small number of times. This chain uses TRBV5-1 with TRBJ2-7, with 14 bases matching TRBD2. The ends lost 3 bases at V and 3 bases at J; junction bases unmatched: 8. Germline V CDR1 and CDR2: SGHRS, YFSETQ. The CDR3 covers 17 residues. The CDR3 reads CASSYIKGTSGSYEQYF. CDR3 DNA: TGCGCCAGCAGCTATATCAAAGGGACTAGCGGGAGCTACGAGCAGTACTTC.

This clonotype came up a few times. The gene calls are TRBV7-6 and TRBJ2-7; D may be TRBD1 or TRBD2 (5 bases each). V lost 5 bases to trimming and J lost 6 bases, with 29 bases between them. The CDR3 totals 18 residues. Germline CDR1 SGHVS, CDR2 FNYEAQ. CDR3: CASSVGPRPGRGHAEQYV. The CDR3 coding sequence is TGTGCCAGCAGCGTAGGACCCAGACCGGGACGAGGGCATGCCGAGCAGTACGTC.

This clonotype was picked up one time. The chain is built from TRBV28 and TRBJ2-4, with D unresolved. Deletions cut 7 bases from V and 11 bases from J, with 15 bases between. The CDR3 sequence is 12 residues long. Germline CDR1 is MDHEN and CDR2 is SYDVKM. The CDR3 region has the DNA TGTGCCAGCACCTCGGACCGTCGCGTTCAGTACTTC. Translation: CASTSDRRVQYF. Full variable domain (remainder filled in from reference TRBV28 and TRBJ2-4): DVKVTQSSRYLVKRTGEKVFLECVQDMDHENMFWYRQDPGLGLRLIYFSYDVKMKEKGDIPEGYSVSREKKERFSLILESASTNQTSMYLCASTSDRRVQYFGAGTRLSVL.

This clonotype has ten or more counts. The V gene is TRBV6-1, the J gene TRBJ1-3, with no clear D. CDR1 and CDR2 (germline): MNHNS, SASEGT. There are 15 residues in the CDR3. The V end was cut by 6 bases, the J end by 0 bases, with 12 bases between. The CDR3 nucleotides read TGTGCCAGCAGACCGGAGTATAACTCTGGAAACACCATATATTTT. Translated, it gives CASRPEYNSGNTIYF.

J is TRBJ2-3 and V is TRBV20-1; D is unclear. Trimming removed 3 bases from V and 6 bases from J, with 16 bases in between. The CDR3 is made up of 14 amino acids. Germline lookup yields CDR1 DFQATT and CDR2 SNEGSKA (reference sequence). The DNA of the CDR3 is TGCAGTGCTAGTGTGGCGAGGATCGTCGATACGCAGTATTTT. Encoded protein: CSASVARIVDTQYF.

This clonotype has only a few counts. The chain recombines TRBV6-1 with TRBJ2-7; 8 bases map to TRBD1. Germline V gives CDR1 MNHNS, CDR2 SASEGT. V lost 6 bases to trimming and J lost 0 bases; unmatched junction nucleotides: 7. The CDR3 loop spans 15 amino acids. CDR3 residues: CASRRQGKSSYEQYF. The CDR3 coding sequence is TGTGCCAGCAGACGACAGGGGAAGAGCTCCTACGAGCAGTACTTC.

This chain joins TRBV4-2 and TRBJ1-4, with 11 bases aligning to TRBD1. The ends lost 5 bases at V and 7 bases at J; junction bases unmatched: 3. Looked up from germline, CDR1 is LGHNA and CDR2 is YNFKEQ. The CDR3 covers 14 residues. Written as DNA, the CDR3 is TGTGCCAGCAGCTGGACAGGGGGCATTGAAAAACTGTTTTTT. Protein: CASSWTGGIEKLFF.